The 8 T cell receptor beta chains below come from one sample, sequenced in a study of T-cell reconstitution after alpha-beta-depleted transplantation in children. During its preparation, the TCRbeta library received unique molecular identifiers. TCRdb passed the PCR reads through MiXCR, listing each CDR3 protein once. Here the sample spans about 980,000 distinct CDR3 sequences, 25% to 30% being singletons. The specimen was PBMCs, mostly from graft donor cells, collected 360 days after TCRalphabeta/CD19-depleted stem cell transplant. The receptors stem from a boy under three years old who had a stem cell transplant for SCID, so the T cells may come from the graft donor.

The chain recombines TRBV12-3 or TRBV12-4 with TRBJ2-2; 7 nucleotides match TRBD1. The CDR3 covers 14 residues. With 4 bases clipped from V and 6 bases from J, the junction kept 5 bases outside the gene matches. As DNA, the CDR3 is TGTGCCAGCAGTTCGAAAGGGGGCCCCGGGGAGCTGTTTTTT. Translating it yields CASSSKGGPGELFF.

The V call is TRBV6-2 or TRBV6-3, the J call TRBJ2-1; 7 bases map to TRBD1. Germline V gene lookup returns CDR1 MNHEY and CDR2 SVGEGT. The CDR3 runs to 16 residues. V lost 5 bases, J lost 2 bases, and 9 bases stayed unmatched. The CDR3 DNA follows: TGTGCCAGCAGTCCGCGAAACAGGGGAACCTACAATGAGCAGTTCTTC. It specifies CASSPRNRGTYNEQFF.

This clonotype was recorded a few times. The chain employs TRBV20-1 and TRBJ2-1, with 9 bases that match TRBD2. V gave up 3 bases and J gave up 8 bases; unmatched junction bases: 8. The CDR3 is made up of 14 amino acids. The V gene's germline CDR1 is DFQATT and CDR2 SNEGSKA (reference sequence). The CDR3 region is CSASPLAGLDEQFF. The DNA for the CDR3 is TGCAGTGCTAGCCCGCTAGCGGGGCTGGATGAGCAGTTCTTC.

The chain carries TRBV15 and TRBJ2-1; possibly TRBD2 for D (6 bases). Trimming pared 0 bases from V and 0 bases from J, leaving 18 bases between. This CDR3 comprises 19 residues. CDR1 LNHNV and CDR2 YYDKDF come from the germline V gene (reference sequence). CDR3 DNA sequence: TGTGCCACCAGCAGAGATCTATGGAGGGCCTTGGGCTCCTACAATGAGCAGTTCTTC. Translated: CATSRDLWRALGSYNEQFF.

This clonotype was counted a few times. This chain joins TRBV18 and TRBJ2-3, with no clear D. Per germline, CDR1 KGHSH and CDR2 LQKENI. CDR3 length: 13 residues. The V gene lost 5 bases and the J gene lost 2 bases, with 8 bases spanning the gap. CDR3 in DNA: TGTGCCAGCTCAACAGATTTCACAGATACGCAGTATTTT. Translation gives CASSTDFTDTQYF.

This clonotype has only one observation. This sequence joins TRBV12-3 or TRBV12-4 and TRBJ2-5; 7 bases line up with TRBD2. The J segment lost 2 bases and the V segment lost 3 bases, leaving 6 bases of the junction unmatched. The CDR3 loop spans 15 amino acids. CDR3 in amino acids: CASSFRTGLQETQYF. For the CDR3, the DNA is TGTGCCAGCAGTTTCAGGACGGGACTACAAGAGACCCAGTACTTC.

This clonotype was observed at least ten times. Written as DNA, the CDR3 is TGCAGCGTCCGCGAGATCAGGGGGCCCTACGAGCAGTACTTC. Encoded protein: CSVREIRGPYEQYF. The chain is built from TRBV29-1 and TRBJ2-7, with 8 bases aligning to TRBD1. Germline V lookup: CDR1 SQVTM, CDR2 ANQGSEA. The CDR3 runs 14 residues. Unmatched junction bases numbered 9, after V lost 6 bases and J lost 2 bases.

The chain couples TRBV6-2 or TRBV6-3 to TRBJ1-1, with 7 bases identical to TRBD1. The CDR3 loop spans 16 amino acids. Germline values: CDR1 MNHEY, CDR2 SVGEGT. V lost 7 bases, J lost 1 base, and 12 bases stayed unmatched. In DNA form, the CDR3 reads TGTGCCAGCACCTACACCCGACAGGGAAAGAACACTGAAGCTTTCTTT. Translated: CASTYTRQGKNTEAFF.